Presented here are 2 T cell receptor beta chains from one specimen sequenced in a study of blood T cell repertoires in COVID-19. Sequencing was performed with immunoSEQ multiplex PCR; in TCRdb, only in-frame clones are kept and a portion is missing. This sample has about 170,000 clones, with around 82% found just once. Sequencing was performed on peripheral blood. The receptors stem from a woman in her 70s who had recovered from COVID-19.

The chain is built from TRBV18 and TRBJ1-1; 8 positions agree with TRBD1. The CDR3 has 13 amino acids. Germline loops: CDR1 KGHSH, CDR2 LQKENI. Unmatched junction bases numbered 2, after V lost 3 bases and J lost 5 bases. For the CDR3, the DNA is TGTGCCAGCTCACCGAGGACAGGGACTGAAGCTTTCTTT. This gives the protein CASSPRTGTEAFF.

The rearrangement joins TRBV6-1 to TRBJ2-7; 7 bases are a match to TRBD2. V lost 1 base to trimming and J lost 7 bases; unmatched junction nucleotides: 10. The CDR3 totals 15 residues. From germline, CDR1 is MNHNS and CDR2 SASEGT. CDR3 sequence: CASSEVFWGEGEQYF. CDR3 bases: TGTGCCAGCAGTGAAGTCTTTTGGGGGGAGGGGGAGCAGTACTTC.